The 5 T cell receptor beta chains below come from one sample, sequenced in a study of technical replicates of blood from a handful of donors. The data were produced by immunoSEQ multiplex PCR, yet TCRdb's version contains in-frame clones alone and is incomplete. The sample lists roughly 80,000 clones, 90% to 95% occurring once. Sequences were obtained from T cells isolated from PBMCs. The receptors here all came from a human donor in good health.

Details on this clone: A junction boundary mismatches the germline segment, possibly from a read error. The V and J genes are TRBV6-5 and TRBJ1-5, with TRBD1 as a possible D gene (6 bases). The length of the CDR3 is 15 residues. Germline loops: CDR1 MNHEY, CDR2 SVGAGI. The CDR3 coding sequence is TGTGCCAGCAGTTACGCCTACAGGGCTAATCGGCCCCAGCATTTT. Protein sequence: CASSYAYRANRPQHF.

The chain is built from TRBV27 and TRBJ1-1; weak D call: TRBD1 (5 bases). The CDR3 runs 15 residues. Germline V lookup: CDR1 MNHEY, CDR2 SMNVEV (reference sequence). Trimming removed 4 bases at V and 0 bases at J, with 12 bases between. The CDR3 nucleotides read TGTGCCAGCAGTTCCTCTTGGGGGGTGAACACTGAAGCTTTCTTT. This encodes CASSSSWGVNTEAFF.

The genes are TRBV5-5 and TRBJ1-5; 8 bases fit TRBD1. The CDR3 spans 14 residues. J lost 5 bases, V lost 4 bases, and 5 bases had no gene match. Germline CDR1 reads SGHKS; CDR2 reads YYEKEE (reference sequence). This CDR3 is CASSPGQGYQPQHF. CDR3 in DNA: TGTGCCAGCAGCCCTGGACAGGGCTATCAGCCCCAGCATTTT.

The chain employs TRBV18 and TRBJ2-5; the match to TRBD2 covers 7 bases. CDR3 length: 16 amino acids. Germline assignment: CDR1 KGHSH and CDR2 LQKENI. Trimming cost V 0 bases and J 5 bases; bases outside gene matches: 9. Here the CDR3 DNA reads TGTGCCAGCTCACCACCGCGGGGGAGCGGGCAGGAGACCCAGTACTTC. Protein sequence: CASSPPRGSGQETQYF.

This clone was seen a single time. V usage is TRBV11-2 and J usage is TRBJ2-1, with 11 bases lining up with TRBD1. Germline CDR1 and CDR2: SGHAT and FQNNGV. With V trimmed by 5 bases and J by 8 bases, 11 bases remained unmatched. The CDR3 contains 16 residues. The CDR3 DNA reads as TGTGCCAGCAGCGCACCTAGGACAGGGGGCCTGTATGAGCAGTTCTTC. This codes for CASSAPRTGGLYEQFF.